One and the same sample provided the 30 T cell receptor beta chains below, sequenced in a study of regulatory T cells in long-lasting Graves disease. Sample time point: persistent/refractory GD, antithyroid drugs over 5 years with positive TRAb. The authors made the TCR library using RNA they extracted from PBMCs. Building the TCR beta libraries relied on iRepertoire HTBI primers, and CDR3 regions underwent Arm-PCR. TCRdb used MiXCR to reprocess the multiplex PCR reads, holding one entry per CDR3 protein. Of around 430,000 distinct CDR3 sequences listed, approximately 23% are singletons. The sequenced sample was peripheral blood mononuclear cells (PBMCs), obtained when the disease was refractory, from a patient treated with antithyroid drugs. All receptors come from a female donor with Graves disease.

The V and J genes are TRBV3-1 and TRBJ1-1; tentative D call: TRBD1 (6 bases). Trimming stripped 3 bases from V and 1 base from J, with 9 bases between. CDR1 and CDR2 from the germline V gene are LGHDT and YNNKEL (reference sequence). The CDR3 length is 14 residues. This CDR3 reads CASSHQTGNTEAFF. Written as DNA, the CDR3 is TGTGCCAGCAGCCACCAGACAGGGAACACTGAAGCTTTCTTT. The complete variable domain, with remaining parts taken from reference TRBV3-1 and TRBJ1-1, reads DTAVSQTPKYLVTQMGNDKSIKCEQNLGHDTMYWYKQDSKKFLKIMFSYNNKELIINETVPNRFSPKSPDKAHLNLHINSLELGDSAVYFCASSHQTGNTEAFFGQGTRLTVV.

The chain is built from TRBV11-2 and TRBJ2-5; TRBD1 aligns across 10 bases. The CDR3 runs to 17 residues. The germline V gene encodes CDR1 SGHAT and CDR2 FQNNGV. The V gene end was trimmed by 3 bases and the J gene end by 5 bases; junction bases not matched to a gene: 12. This CDR3 reads CASSFPPGQGTRETQYF. The CDR3 DNA follows: TGTGCCAGCAGCTTCCCCCCGGGACAGGGGACCCGGGAGACCCAGTACTTC.

This clonotype has ten or more counts. The rearrangement uses TRBV29-1 and TRBJ1-1; D is undetermined. The CDR3 has 13 residues. Germline V gene lookup returns CDR1 SQVTM and CDR2 ANQGSEA. Trimming pared 5 bases from V and 0 bases from J, leaving 10 bases between. CDR3 protein: CSVSGRMNTEAFF. The CDR3 nucleotides read TGCAGCGTTTCCGGACGGATGAACACTGAAGCTTTCTTT. Together with reference TRBV29-1 and TRBJ1-1, the CDR3 gives the full variable domain: SAVISQKPSRDICQRGTSLTIQCQVDSQVTMMFWYRQQPGQSLTLIATANQGSEATYESGFVIDKFPISRPNLTFSTLTVSNMSPEDSSIYLCSVSGRMNTEAFFGQGTRLTVV.

This clonotype was observed at least ten times. The chain combines TRBV2 with TRBJ1-5, with D uncertain. Germline values: CDR1 SNHLY, CDR2 FYNNEI. CDR3 size: 11 residues. The ends were cut back, 6 bases at V and 5 bases at J, with 5 bases in the middle. CDR3 loop: CASRADQPQHF. In DNA, the CDR3 is TGTGCCAGCAGGGCCGATCAGCCCCAGCATTTT.

This clonotype was counted at least ten times. The chain employs TRBV7-2 and TRBJ2-2; no firm D call. The CDR3 sequence is 13 residues long. The V end lost 2 bases, the J end lost 4 bases, and 5 bases lay between the germline ends. Germline CDR1 is SGHTA and CDR2 is FQGNSA. The CDR3: CASSLRTTGELFF. In nucleotides, the CDR3 is TGTGCCAGCAGCTTAAGGACCACCGGGGAGCTGTTTTTT.

This clonotype was found a few times. The chain combines TRBV24-1 with TRBJ2-7; 8 nucleotides align to TRBD1. The CDR3 extends over 16 amino acids. Germline values: CDR1 KGHDR, CDR2 SFDVKD. With V trimmed by 0 bases and J by 2 bases, 5 bases remained unmatched. Here the CDR3 reads CATSDLGGTGTYEQYF. The CDR3 DNA is TGTGCCACCAGTGATTTGGGTGGGACAGGAACCTACGAGCAGTACTTC.

The V gene is TRBV6-1, the J gene TRBJ2-7; 9 bases agree with TRBD2. Losses at the gene ends were 6 bases for V and 5 bases for J; bases not matched to a gene: 23. Germline V gives CDR1 MNHNS, CDR2 SASEGT. This CDR3 comprises 19 residues. The CDR3 loop is CASSPWGNSRSGRSHEQYF. For the CDR3, the DNA is TGTGCCAGCAGCCCCTGGGGCAACTCACGGAGCGGGAGGTCCCACGAGCAGTACTTC.

The gene calls are TRBV3-1 and TRBJ1-1; D is perhaps TRBD1 (5 bases). V lost 3 bases to trimming and J lost 5 bases, with 13 bases between them. The CDR3 contains 14 residues. From germline, CDR1 is LGHDT and CDR2 YNNKEL (reference sequence). CDR3 residues: CASSHMGRTTEAFF. CDR3 coding DNA: TGTGCCAGCAGCCACATGGGACGGACAACTGAAGCTTTCTTT.

This clonotype was seen more than once but under ten times. The chain joins TRBV7-2 to TRBJ1-1, with D perhaps TRBD1 (6 bases). The V end was cut by 7 bases, the J end by 3 bases, with 27 bases between. Germline lookup yields CDR1 SGHTA and CDR2 FQGNSA. The CDR3 has 18 amino acids. CDR3: CASTQAPLSQGLDTEAFF. Here the CDR3 DNA reads TGTGCCAGCACCCAAGCCCCCCTCTCTCAGGGGTTGGACACTGAAGCTTTCTTT.

This clonotype was found a few times. The chain is built from TRBV20-1 and TRBJ1-2; D is uncertain. Germline-derived CDR1 and CDR2 are DFQATT and SNEGSKA (reference sequence). V was trimmed by 4 bases and J by 0 bases, leaving 9 bases between them. The CDR3 totals 13 residues. CDR3 DNA sequence: TGCAGTGCTATCCCCGGAACTAACTATGGCTACACCTTC. Translated: CSAIPGTNYGYTF.

This clonotype has ten or more counts. The chain links TRBV19 to TRBJ2-7; 10 bases are a match to TRBD2. Losses at the gene ends were 4 bases for V and 3 bases for J; bases not matched to a gene: 0. CDR3 size: 13 residues. Germline V gene data show CDR1 as LNHDA and CDR2 as SQIVND (reference sequence). CDR3 nucleotides: TGTGCCAGTAGTAGGACTAGCGGCTACGAGCAGTACTTC. Its translation is CASSRTSGYEQYF.

This clonotype was observed at least ten times. The chain has TRBV28 and TRBJ1-6, with TRBD1 matching 7 bases. V shed 1 base and J 9 bases; nucleotides not matched to a gene: 12. This CDR3 spans 17 amino acids. CDR1 MDHEN and CDR2 SYDVKM come from the germline V gene. Here the CDR3 reads CASSLFLGRGQASPLHF. CDR3 coding DNA: TGTGCCAGCAGTTTATTCCTCGGGAGGGGGCAAGCTTCACCCCTCCACTTT.

This clonotype was recorded many times. The rearrangement links TRBV7-8 to TRBJ1-4, with TRBD1 identical over 7 bases. Per germline, CDR1 SGHVS and CDR2 FQNEAQ. J lost 2 bases, V lost 5 bases, and 11 bases had no gene match. The CDR3 covers 17 residues. The CDR3 here is CASSVHQGDLTNEKLFF. The CDR3 DNA reads TGTGCCAGCAGCGTCCACCAGGGGGATTTGACTAATGAAAAACTGTTTTTT.

This clonotype was observed at least ten times. The chain joins TRBV28 to TRBJ1-6; D is undetermined. Trimming pared 2 bases from V and 0 bases from J, leaving 5 bases between. There are 15 residues in the CDR3. The germline CDR1 and CDR2 sequences are MDHEN and SYDVKM. The CDR3 here is CASSLRSSYNSPLHF. The CDR3 DNA reads as TGTGCCAGCAGTTTAAGGAGCTCCTATAATTCACCCCTCCACTTT.

This chain joins TRBV12-3 or TRBV12-4 and TRBJ1-3; 7 bases agree with TRBD1. This CDR3 spans 14 amino acids. Trimming removed 3 bases from V and 7 bases from J; junction bases left unmatched: 6. The CDR3 bases are TGTGCCAGCAGTTTCGGGACAGAATCGAACACCATATATTTT. It translates to CASSFGTESNTIYF.

This clonotype came up many times. The V and J genes are TRBV2 and TRBJ2-1, with a possible D match to TRBD2 (6 bases). Trimming stripped 8 bases from V and 3 bases from J, with 14 bases between. The length of the CDR3 is 14 residues. Germline CDR1 SNHLY, CDR2 FYNNEI. CDR3 nucleotide sequence: TGTGCCAGCCGCGTGGGCGGGATCTACAATGAGCAGTTCTTC. It translates to CASRVGGIYNEQFF.

This clonotype was seen a handful of times. This chain links TRBV7-9 with TRBJ2-6; the D gene is possibly TRBD1 (5 bases). Germline values: CDR1 SEHNR, CDR2 FQNEAQ (reference sequence). The CDR3 has 17 residues. Trimming removed 2 bases from V and 2 bases from J, with 13 bases in between. The DNA of the CDR3 is TGTGCCAGCAGCTTAATGGTGACAGTCGCTGGGGCCAACGTCCTGACTTTC. Amino acids: CASSLMVTVAGANVLTF.

This clonotype was seen at least ten times. This CDR3 reads CASQGLGNQPQHF. CDR3 DNA sequence: TGTGCCAGCCAAGGACTAGGCAATCAGCCCCAGCATTTT. The rearrangement links TRBV25-1 to TRBJ1-5; D ambiguous. Looked up from germline, CDR1 is MGHDK and CDR2 is SYGVNS. V was trimmed by 8 bases and J by 2 bases, leaving 10 bases between them. The CDR3 contains 13 residues.

This clonotype was counted a few times. The chain carries TRBV19 and TRBJ1-5, with D hard to call. Trimming took 7 bases from V and 0 from J, leaving 7 bases between them. Germline CDR1 reads LNHDA; CDR2 reads SQIVND (reference sequence). The CDR3 is 13 amino acids. CDR3 nucleotides: TGTGCCAGTAATACCTTTAGCAATCAGCCCCAGCATTTT. This sequence encodes CASNTFSNQPQHF.

This sequence joins TRBV11-3 and TRBJ2-7; a weak D match, TRBD2 (6 bases). The CDR3 runs 14 residues. Trimming cost V 5 bases and J 3 bases, with 14 bases left between them. Germline CDR1 SGHNT, CDR2 YENEEA. CDR3 bases: TGTGCCAGCAGCGGGCGGGACGGTATCTACGAGCAGTACTTC. Amino acid sequence: CASSGRDGIYEQYF.

This clonotype was seen only a few times. The V and J genes are TRBV20-1 and TRBJ2-7; D is perhaps TRBD2 (6 bases). From germline, CDR1 is DFQATT and CDR2 SNEGSKA (reference sequence). V lost 3 bases to trimming and J lost 5 bases, with 14 bases between them. The CDR3 covers 13 residues. CDR3 bases: TGCAGTGCTAGGACGGGAGCCAGGAACGAGCAGTACTTC. Translating it yields CSARTGARNEQYF.

This clonotype was detected a few times. This rearrangement joins TRBV7-2 to TRBJ2-2, with D unclear. Germline CDR1 and CDR2: SGHTA and FQGNSA. The CDR3 consists of 14 residues. Trimming took 1 base from V and 2 from J, leaving 5 bases between them. The CDR3 sequence is CASSLVGNTGELFF. The DNA for the CDR3 is TGTGCCAGCAGCTTAGTGGGTAACACCGGGGAGCTGTTTTTT. The entire variable domain, with the rest obtained from reference TRBV7-2 and TRBJ2-2, is as follows: GAGVSQSPSNKVTEKGKDVELRCDPISGHTALYWYRQSLGQGLEFLIYFQGNSAPDKSGLPSDRFSAERTGGSVSTLTIQRTQQEDSAVYLCASSLVGNTGELFFGEGSRLTVL.

The chain carries TRBV11-3 and TRBJ2-7; 9 bases line up with TRBD1. The CDR3 extends over 16 amino acids. Looked up from germline, CDR1 is SGHNT and CDR2 is YENEEA. Trimming removed 1 base from V and 2 bases from J; junction bases left unmatched: 6. The CDR3, as DNA: TGTGCCAGCAGCTTAGGGACGGGACAGGGCCCCTACGAGCAGTACTTC. Translated, it gives CASSLGTGQGPYEQYF.

Ten or more counts support this clonotype. The V call is TRBV20-1, the J call TRBJ1-1; possibly TRBD1 for D (5 bases). The CDR3 extends over 13 amino acids. The V end lost 3 bases, the J end lost 1 base, and 9 bases lay between the germline ends. The V gene's germline CDR1 is DFQATT and CDR2 SNEGSKA (reference sequence). CDR3 sequence reads: CSASKGPNTEAFF. Written as DNA, the CDR3 is TGCAGTGCTAGTAAGGGGCCGAACACTGAAGCTTTCTTT.

There are many counts of this clonotype. J is TRBJ1-5 and V is TRBV20-1; D is uncertain. The CDR3 loop spans 10 amino acids. V was trimmed by 5 bases and J by 5 bases, leaving 4 bases between them. Germline CDR1 DFQATT, CDR2 SNEGSKA (reference sequence). The CDR3: CSAGDQPQHF. In DNA form, the CDR3 reads TGCAGTGCTGGGGATCAGCCCCAGCATTTT.

This clonotype was observed many times. This sequence joins TRBV6-1 and TRBJ2-7, with D perhaps assigned TRBD1 or TRBD2 (7 bases each). Germline V lookup: CDR1 MNHNS, CDR2 SASEGT. The CDR3 consists of 14 residues. V was shortened by 7 bases and J by 5 bases, with 18 bases between the two germline ends. CDR3 DNA: TGTGCCAGCACCTCGCGGGACAGCGGGAACGAGCAGTACTTC. It encodes CASTSRDSGNEQYF.

This clonotype was recorded a few times. The chain carries TRBV4-1 and TRBJ2-7, with 7 bases fitting TRBD2. CDR1 MGHRA and CDR2 YSYEKL come from the germline V gene. With 4 bases clipped from V and 1 base from J, the junction kept 7 bases outside the gene matches. The CDR3 has 15 amino acids. The CDR3 is CASSLPGGSSYEQYF. In DNA form, the CDR3 reads TGCGCCAGCAGCCTACCGGGAGGCTCTTCCTACGAGCAGTACTTC.

This clonotype occurred a few times. The chain joins TRBV4-2 to TRBJ1-5; unclear D gene. The ends were cut back, 0 bases at V and 2 bases at J, with 11 bases in the middle. This CDR3 has 16 residues. Per the germline V gene, CDR1 is LGHNA and CDR2 is YNFKEQ. The CDR3 here is CASSQEGSVGNQPQHF. CDR3 nucleotides: TGTGCCAGCAGCCAAGAAGGGTCGGTTGGCAATCAGCCCCAGCATTTT.

This clonotype was counted a few times. V and J are TRBV7-2 and TRBJ1-5; no firm D call. The CDR3 covers 16 residues. V lost 1 base to trimming and J lost 0 bases, with 10 bases between them. CDR1 is SGHTA, CDR2 FQGNSA, per germline. The CDR3 spells CASSLGRGVSNQPQHF. Here the CDR3 DNA reads TGTGCCAGCAGCTTAGGGAGAGGCGTTAGCAATCAGCCCCAGCATTTT.

This clonotype was found many times. This rearrangement joins TRBV28 to TRBJ1-2; D ambiguous. The CDR3 contains 14 residues. V was clipped by 4 bases and J by 4 bases, with 13 bases between them. Germline V gene data show CDR1 as MDHEN and CDR2 as SYDVKM. The CDR3, as DNA: TGTGCCAGCAGTTCCTCGTTCGACACCTATGGCTACACCTTC. Its translation is CASSSSFDTYGYTF.